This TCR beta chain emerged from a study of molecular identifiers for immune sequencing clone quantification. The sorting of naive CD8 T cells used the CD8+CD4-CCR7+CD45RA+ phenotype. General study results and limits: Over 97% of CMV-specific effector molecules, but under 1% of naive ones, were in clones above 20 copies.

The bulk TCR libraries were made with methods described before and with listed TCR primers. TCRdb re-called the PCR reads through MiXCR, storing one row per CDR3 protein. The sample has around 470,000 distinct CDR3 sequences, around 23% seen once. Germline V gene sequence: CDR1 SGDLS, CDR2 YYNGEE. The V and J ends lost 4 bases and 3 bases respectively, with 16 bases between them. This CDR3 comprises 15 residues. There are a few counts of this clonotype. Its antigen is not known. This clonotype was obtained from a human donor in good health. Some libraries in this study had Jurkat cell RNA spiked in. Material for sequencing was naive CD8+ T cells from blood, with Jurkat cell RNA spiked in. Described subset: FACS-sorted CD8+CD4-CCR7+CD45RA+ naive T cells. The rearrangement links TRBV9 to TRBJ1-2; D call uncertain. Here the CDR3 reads CASSPSQTAYYGYTF. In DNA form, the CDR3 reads TGTGCCAGCAGCCCGTCCCAGACTGCCTACTATGGCTACACCTTC.